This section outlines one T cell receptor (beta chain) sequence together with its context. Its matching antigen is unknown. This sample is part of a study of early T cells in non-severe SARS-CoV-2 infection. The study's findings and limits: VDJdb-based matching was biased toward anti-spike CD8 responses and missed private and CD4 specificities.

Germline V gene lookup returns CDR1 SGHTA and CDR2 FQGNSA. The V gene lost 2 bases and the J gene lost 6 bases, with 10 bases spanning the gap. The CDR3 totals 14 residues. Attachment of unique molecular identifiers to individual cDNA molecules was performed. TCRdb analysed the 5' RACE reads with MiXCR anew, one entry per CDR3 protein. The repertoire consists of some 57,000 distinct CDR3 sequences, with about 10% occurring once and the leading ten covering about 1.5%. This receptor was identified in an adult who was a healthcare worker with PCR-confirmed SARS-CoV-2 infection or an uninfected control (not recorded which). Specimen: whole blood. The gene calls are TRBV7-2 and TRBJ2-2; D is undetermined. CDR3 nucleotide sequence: TGTGCCAGCAGCTTATCTGCGTGGGCCGGGGAGCTGTTTTTT. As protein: CASSLSAWAGELFF.